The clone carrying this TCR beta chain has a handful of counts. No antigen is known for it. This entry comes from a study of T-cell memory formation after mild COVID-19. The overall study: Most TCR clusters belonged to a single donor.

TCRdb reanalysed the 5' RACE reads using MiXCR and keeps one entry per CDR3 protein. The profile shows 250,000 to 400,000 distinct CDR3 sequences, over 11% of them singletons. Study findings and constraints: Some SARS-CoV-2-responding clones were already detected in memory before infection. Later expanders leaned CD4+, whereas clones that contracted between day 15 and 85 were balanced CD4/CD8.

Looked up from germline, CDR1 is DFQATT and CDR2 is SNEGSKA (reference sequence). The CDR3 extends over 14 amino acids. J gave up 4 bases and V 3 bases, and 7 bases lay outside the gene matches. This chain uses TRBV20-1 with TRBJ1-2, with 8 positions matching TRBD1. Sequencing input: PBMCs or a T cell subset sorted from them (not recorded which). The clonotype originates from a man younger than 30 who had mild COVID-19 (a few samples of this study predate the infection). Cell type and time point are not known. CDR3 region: CSASRQGAVYGYTF. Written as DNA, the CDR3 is TGCAGTGCTAGTCGGCAGGGGGCCGTCTATGGCTACACCTTC.